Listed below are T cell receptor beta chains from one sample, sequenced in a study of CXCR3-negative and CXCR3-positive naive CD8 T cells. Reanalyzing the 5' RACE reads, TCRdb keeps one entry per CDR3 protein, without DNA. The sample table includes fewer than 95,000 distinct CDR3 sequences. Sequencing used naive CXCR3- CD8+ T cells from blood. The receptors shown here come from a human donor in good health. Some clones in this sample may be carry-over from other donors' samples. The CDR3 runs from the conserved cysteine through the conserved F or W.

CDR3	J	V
CASSWTSGAETQYF	TRBJ2-5	TRBV7-2
CASRPQQGSGYTF	TRBJ1-2	TRBV4-2
CSAKRLAGDTGELFF	TRBJ2-2	TRBV20-1
CSVAGQGEIEQYF	TRBJ2-7	TRBV29-1
CASSWGDTQYF	TRBJ2-3	TRBV28
CASSANLGQEPLGYTF	TRBJ1-2	TRBV7-9
CASSRGEIEQFF	TRBJ2-1	TRBV9
CSAWGTSGRDEQFF	TRBJ2-1	TRBV20-1
CASSLLTTGANGKETQYF	TRBJ2-5	TRBV7-9
CATSDTNSPLHF	TRBJ1-6	TRBV19
CASGGLGISYEQYF	TRBJ2-7	TRBV28
CASSARQGHGEKLFF	TRBJ1-4	TRBV2
CASSQDDAAAGGIADTQYF	TRBJ2-3	TRBV3-1
CSARGGSSQETQYF	TRBJ2-5	TRBV20-1
CATLTVGNTEAFF	TRBJ1-1	TRBV19
CASSPSDRGRTDTQYF	TRBJ2-3	TRBV7-9
CASSLNLGTEAFF	TRBJ1-1	TRBV7-3
CATSRGTVYEQYF	TRBJ2-7	TRBV15
CAWRSRNTEAFF	TRBJ1-1	TRBV30
CSVEDLQGKGGYTF	TRBJ1-2	TRBV29-1
CSVETAWGSTYEQYF	TRBJ2-7	TRBV29-1
CASSSYRGQPQHF	TRBJ1-5	TRBV27
CASSQERGPLDGYTF	TRBJ1-2	TRBV3-1
CSARGQGVSEAFF	TRBJ1-1	TRBV20-1
CASSPAGPSYNEQFF	TRBJ2-1	TRBV7-9
CASSIEMENRWYGYTF	TRBJ1-2	TRBV19
CSVVTSGSYEQFF	TRBJ2-1	TRBV29-1
CASRASGGASEQYF	TRBJ2-7	TRBV6-1
CASSLPPGDYTF	TRBJ1-2	TRBV7-9
CSVGDRPYEQYF	TRBJ2-7	TRBV29-1
CASSPGTVAKETQYF	TRBJ2-5	TRBV18
CASSLGGQETQYF	TRBJ2-5	TRBV7-9
CAISESKTGTGVPYEQYF	TRBJ2-7	TRBV10-3
CASSLERYKGITEAFF	TRBJ1-1	TRBV7-2
CASSLQPGQGIANYGYTF	TRBJ1-2	TRBV4-2
CASRPSGGGANVLTF	TRBJ2-6	TRBV6-5
CSVETKNTGELFF	TRBJ2-2	TRBV29-1
CASSDTAGSPYF	TRBJ2-7	TRBV7-9
CSVGGGFNQPQHF	TRBJ1-5	TRBV29-1
CSARSGLADPRSAQYF	TRBJ2-5	TRBV20-1
CASSGGTVEFF	TRBJ2-1	TRBV7-3
CSVVAWGKQETQYF	TRBJ2-5	TRBV29-1
CASSPSPGTGPDF	TRBJ2-7	TRBV6-6
CASSPPGGSPEAFF	TRBJ1-1	TRBV3-1
CASSYPGGQALYF	TRBJ2-5	TRBV7-9
CSVEDPAGGFEVNGYTF	TRBJ1-2	TRBV29-1
CSVVPQGGLAKNIQYF	TRBJ2-4	TRBV29-1
CASSLNPGTNTGELFF	TRBJ2-2	TRBV14
CASSLLDSTYEQYF	TRBJ2-7	TRBV7-6
CASSSPSGLTDTQYF	TRBJ2-3	TRBV11-3
CSVEDGDGGGLGNTIYF	TRBJ1-3	TRBV29-1
CSARAASGSLYEQYF	TRBJ2-7	TRBV20-1
CASSFGAGASYEQYF	TRBJ2-7	TRBV7-3
CASSLVPDDNEQFF	TRBJ2-1	TRBV5-1
CASSLYGEQYF	TRBJ2-7	TRBV5-1
CASSSDGTDTQYF	TRBJ2-3	TRBV5-1
CGAPLVGEVSYEQYF	TRBJ2-7	TRBV20-1
CASSQGRVAGSWKTQYF	TRBJ2-5	TRBV3-1
CASSLQEGKETQYF	TRBJ2-5	TRBV4-1